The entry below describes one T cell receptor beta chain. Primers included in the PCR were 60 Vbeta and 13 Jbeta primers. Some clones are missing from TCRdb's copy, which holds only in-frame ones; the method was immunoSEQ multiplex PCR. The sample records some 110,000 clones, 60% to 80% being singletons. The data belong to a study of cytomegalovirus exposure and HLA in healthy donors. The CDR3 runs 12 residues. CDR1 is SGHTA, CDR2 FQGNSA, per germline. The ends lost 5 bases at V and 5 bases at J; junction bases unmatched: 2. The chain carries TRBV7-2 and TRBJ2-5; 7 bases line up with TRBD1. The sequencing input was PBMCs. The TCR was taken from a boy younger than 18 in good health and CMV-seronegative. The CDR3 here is CASSPTGETQYF. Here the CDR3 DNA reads TGTGCCAGCAGCCCGACAGGGGAGACCCAGTACTTC.